Sequencing of this TCR beta chain was carried out in a study of T cell changes during pregnancy in multiple sclerosis. Clones were read by immunoSEQ multiplex PCR, and TCRdb kept only the in-frame ones, dropping some. The data hold some 100,000 clones, with approximately 92% observed a single time. This CDR3 has 14 residues. In germline, CDR1 is MNHNS, CDR2 SASEGT. Trimming shortened V by 2 bases and J by 7 bases, and 11 bases separated the two germline ends. The sequencing used peripheral blood, collected in the second trimester of pregnancy. The source is a female donor with multiple sclerosis, enrolled in a pregnancy study. The chain recombines TRBV6-1 with TRBJ1-4, with D uncertain. Here the CDR3 DNA reads TGTGCCAGCAGTGAAAGAGGGATGGGTGAAAAACTGTTTTTT. It codes for CASSERGMGEKLFF.